This is a list of T cell receptor beta chains from one sample in a study of T-cell memory formation after mild COVID-19. TCRdb passed the 5' RACE reads through MiXCR, listing each CDR3 protein once. This table has around 390,000 distinct CDR3 sequences, 15% to 20% appearing once. Material: PBMCs or a T cell subset sorted from them (not recorded which). The receptors shown here come from a young man who had mild COVID-19 (a few samples of this study predate the infection). Cell type and time point are not known. The CDR3 runs from the conserved cysteine through the conserved F or W. A D gene is named only where the DNA matches it firmly. Where a row states a size, it is once, few, many or the class of an expanded clone; other rows omit it.

size: few; V: TRBV6-5; J: TRBJ1-1; D: TRBD1; CDR3: CASSRPGTGATEAFF; DNA: TGTGCCAGCAGTCGCCCCGGGACAGGGGCCACTGAAGCTTTCTTT
size: few; V: TRBV21-1; J: TRBJ2-5; D: -; CDR3: CASSKGRETQYF; DNA: TGTGCCAGCAGCAAAGGCCGGGAGACCCAGTACTTC
size: -; V: TRBV19; J: TRBJ1-2; D: -; CDR3: CASNQRNYGYTF; DNA: TGTGCCAGTAATCAAAGGAACTATGGCTACACCTTC
size: few; V: TRBV20-1; J: TRBJ1-1; D: TRBD1; CDR3: CSAGQDRRTEAFF; DNA: TGCAGTGCCGGGCAGGACAGGAGGACTGAAGCTTTCTTT
size: -; V: TRBV11-2; J: TRBJ2-5; D: -; CDR3: CASSLDRQRRLQETQYF; DNA: TGTGCCAGCAGCTTAGACAGACAGAGGAGACTTCAAGAGACCCAGTACTTC
size: few; V: TRBV24-1; J: TRBJ2-1; D: TRBD2; CDR3: CATSTTSGGEQFF; DNA: TGTGCCACCTCCACGACTAGCGGGGGTGAGCAGTTCTTC
size: -; V: TRBV5-1; J: TRBJ2-1; D: TRBD1; CDR3: CASSWTGNNEQFF; DNA: TGCGCCAGCAGCTGGACAGGGAACAATGAGCAGTTCTTC
size: few; V: TRBV6-5; J: TRBJ2-5; D: -; CDR3: CASSSTLHPQETQYF; DNA: TGTGCCAGCAGTTCCACCCTGCACCCACAAGAGACCCAGTACTTC
size: few; V: TRBV7-9; J: TRBJ2-1; D: -; CDR3: CASSPEAGFTRF; DNA: TGTGCCAGCAGCCCCGAAGCCGGGTTTACCAGGTTC
size: few; V: TRBV18; J: TRBJ2-1; D: -; CDR3: CASSVDTGGNEQFF; DNA: TGTGCCAGCTCAGTAGACACTGGGGGTAATGAGCAGTTCTTC
size: few; V: TRBV6-5; J: TRBJ1-2; D: -; CDR3: CASSLTGTPKSGYTF; DNA: TGTGCCAGCAGCCTTACCGGGACACCGAAATCTGGCTACACCTTC
size: few; V: TRBV6-2/TRBV6-3; J: TRBJ2-5; D: TRBD1; CDR3: CASSYPGQGHQETQYF; DNA: TGTGCCAGCAGTTACCCCGGACAGGGCCACCAAGAGACCCAGTACTTC
size: few; V: TRBV10-3; J: TRBJ2-5; D: -; CDR3: CAISESTSSGETQYF; DNA: TGTGCCATCAGTGAGTCGACGTCCAGCGGGGAGACCCAGTACTTC